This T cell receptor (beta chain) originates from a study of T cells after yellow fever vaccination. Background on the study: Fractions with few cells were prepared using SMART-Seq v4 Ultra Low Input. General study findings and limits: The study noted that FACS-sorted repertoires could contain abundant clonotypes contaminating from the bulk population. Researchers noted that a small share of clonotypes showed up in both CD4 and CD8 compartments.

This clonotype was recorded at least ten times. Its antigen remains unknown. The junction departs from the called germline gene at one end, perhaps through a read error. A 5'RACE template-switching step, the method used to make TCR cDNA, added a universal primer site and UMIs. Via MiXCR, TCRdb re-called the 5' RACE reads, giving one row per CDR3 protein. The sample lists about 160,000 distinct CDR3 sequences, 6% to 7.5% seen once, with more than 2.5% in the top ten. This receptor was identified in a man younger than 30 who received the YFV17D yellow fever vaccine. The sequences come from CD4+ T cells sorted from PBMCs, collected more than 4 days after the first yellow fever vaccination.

The CDR3 DNA is TGTGCTAGCAGCCGAGACAGCAACACTGAAGCTTTCTTT. It translates to CASSRDSNTEAFF. The rearrangement uses TRBV7-7 and TRBJ1-1; D is possibly TRBD1 (5 bases). From germline, CDR1 is SSHAT and CDR2 FNYEAQ (reference sequence). This CDR3 spans 13 amino acids. The variable domain in full, with the rest retrieved from reference TRBV7-7 and TRBJ1-1, is GAGVSQSPRYKVTKRGQDVTLRCDPISSHATLYWYQQALGQGPEFLTYFNYEAQPDKSGLPSDRFSAERPEGSISTLTIQRTEQRDSAMYRCASSRDSNTEAFFGQGTRLTVV.